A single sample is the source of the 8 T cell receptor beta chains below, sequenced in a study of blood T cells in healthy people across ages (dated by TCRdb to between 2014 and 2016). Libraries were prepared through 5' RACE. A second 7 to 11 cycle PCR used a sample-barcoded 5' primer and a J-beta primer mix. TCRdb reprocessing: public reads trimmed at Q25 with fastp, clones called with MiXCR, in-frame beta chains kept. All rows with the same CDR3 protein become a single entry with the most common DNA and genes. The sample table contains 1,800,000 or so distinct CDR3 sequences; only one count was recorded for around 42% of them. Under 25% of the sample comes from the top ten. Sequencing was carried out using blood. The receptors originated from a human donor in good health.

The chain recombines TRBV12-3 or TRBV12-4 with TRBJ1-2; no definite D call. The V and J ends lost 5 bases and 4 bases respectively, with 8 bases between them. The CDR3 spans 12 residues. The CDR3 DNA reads TGTGCCAGCAGTACTCGGACCTATGGCTACACCTTC. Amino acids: CASSTRTYGYTF.

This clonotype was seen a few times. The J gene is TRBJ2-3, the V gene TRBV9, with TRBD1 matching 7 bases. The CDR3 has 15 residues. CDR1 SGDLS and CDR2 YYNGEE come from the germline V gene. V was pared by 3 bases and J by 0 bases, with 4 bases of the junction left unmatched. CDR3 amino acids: CASSEGQPSTDTQYF. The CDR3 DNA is TGTGCCAGCAGCGAGGGACAGCCGAGCACAGATACGCAGTATTTT.

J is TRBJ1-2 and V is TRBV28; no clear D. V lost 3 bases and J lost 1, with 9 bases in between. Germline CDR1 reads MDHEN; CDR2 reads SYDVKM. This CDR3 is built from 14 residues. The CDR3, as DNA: TGTGCCAGCAGTTTCGTTAGGAGTAACTATGGCTACACCTTC. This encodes CASSFVRSNYGYTF.

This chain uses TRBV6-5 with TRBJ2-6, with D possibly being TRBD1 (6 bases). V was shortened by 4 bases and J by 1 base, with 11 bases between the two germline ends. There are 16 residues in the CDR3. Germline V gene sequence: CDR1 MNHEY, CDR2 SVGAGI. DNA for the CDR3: TGTGCCAGCAGTTCATACAGGGTATCTGGGGCCAACGTCCTGACTTTC. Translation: CASSSYRVSGANVLTF.

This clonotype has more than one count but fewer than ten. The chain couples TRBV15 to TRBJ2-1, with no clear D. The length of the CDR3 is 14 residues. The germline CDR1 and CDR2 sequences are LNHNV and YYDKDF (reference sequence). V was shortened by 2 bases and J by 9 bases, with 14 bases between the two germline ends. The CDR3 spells CATSRLGSYGEQFF. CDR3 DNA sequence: TGTGCCACCAGCAGATTAGGCTCGTACGGTGAGCAGTTCTTC.

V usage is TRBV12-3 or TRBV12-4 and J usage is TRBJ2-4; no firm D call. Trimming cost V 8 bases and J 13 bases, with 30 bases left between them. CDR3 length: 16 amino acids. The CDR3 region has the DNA TGTGCCAGCCTCGGGCCGGACCAACAACTCTACAATGAGCAGTACTTC. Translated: CASLGPDQQLYNEQYF.

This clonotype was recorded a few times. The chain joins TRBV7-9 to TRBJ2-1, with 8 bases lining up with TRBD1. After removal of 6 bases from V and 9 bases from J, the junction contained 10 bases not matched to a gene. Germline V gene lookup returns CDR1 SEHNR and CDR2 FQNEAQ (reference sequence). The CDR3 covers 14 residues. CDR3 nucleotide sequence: TGTGCCAGCAGATCCCGGGACAGGCTTTTTGAGCAGTTCTTC. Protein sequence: CASRSRDRLFEQFF.

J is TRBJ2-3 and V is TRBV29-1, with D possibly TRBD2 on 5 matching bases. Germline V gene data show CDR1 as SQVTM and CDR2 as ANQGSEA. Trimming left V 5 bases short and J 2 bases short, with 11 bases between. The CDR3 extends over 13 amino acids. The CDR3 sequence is CSVRTRVTDTQYF. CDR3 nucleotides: TGCAGCGTTCGTACTAGAGTCACAGATACGCAGTATTTT.